This is a list of T cell receptor beta chains from one sample in a study of T cell responses to AZD1222 COVID-19 vaccine. The protocol was immunoSEQ multiplex PCR, while the TCRdb copy is restricted to in-frame clones and leaves out a portion. The sample has some 150,000 clones; roughly nine tenths are singletons. The sequenced sample was peripheral blood, obtained 28 days after the second AZD1222 dose. The receptors shown here come from an adult who received the AZD1222 COVID-19 vaccine. CDR3s include the opening cysteine and the closing phenylalanine or tryptophan. The order of the fields is clone size, V gene, D gene, J gene, CDR3 DNA, CDR3 protein. D genes are given only for firm matches. Clone size is given for some rows only: seen once, a few or many times, or a class if the clone is expanded.

clone_size: NA
v_call: TRBV27
d_call: NA
j_call: TRBJ2-7
cdr3_nt: TGTGCCAGCAGTCTCGGGACTGAGCAGTACTTC
cdr3_aa: CASSLGTEQYF

clone_size: NA
v_call: TRBV14
d_call: NA
j_call: TRBJ2-7
cdr3_nt: TGTGCCAGCAGCCGGGGACAAGGGGGATCCTACGAGCAGTACTTC
cdr3_aa: CASSRGQGGSYEQYF

clone_size: NA
v_call: TRBV4-1
d_call: TRBD1
j_call: TRBJ2-5
cdr3_nt: TGCGCCAGCAGCCAAGGAAGGACAGGGTCCTACCAAGAGACCCAGTACTTC
cdr3_aa: CASSQGRTGSYQETQYF

clone_size: NA
v_call: TRBV19
d_call: NA
j_call: TRBJ2-2
cdr3_nt: TGTGCCACAAGTAGGGCGGCGAGCACCGGGGAGCTGTTTTTT
cdr3_aa: CATSRAASTGELFF

clone_size: NA
v_call: TRBV28
d_call: NA
j_call: TRBJ2-7
cdr3_nt: TGTGCCAGCAGAAAACGGACAGAGCAGTACTTC
cdr3_aa: CASRKRTEQYF

clone_size: NA
v_call: TRBV28
d_call: NA
j_call: TRBJ2-7
cdr3_nt: TGTGCCAGCAGTCCCCCGAGGCCCGAGCAGTACTTC
cdr3_aa: CASSPPRPEQYF

clone_size: NA
v_call: TRBV24-1
d_call: NA
j_call: TRBJ1-2
cdr3_nt: TGTGCCACCAGTGATTTCACCTTGGGACGGTTAAACTATGGCTACACCTTC
cdr3_aa: CATSDFTLGRLNYGYTF

clone_size: NA
v_call: TRBV18
d_call: TRBD2
j_call: TRBJ2-1
cdr3_nt: TGTGCCAGCTCAGAACTAGCGGGCACGACCTACAATGAGCAGTTCTTC
cdr3_aa: CASSELAGTTYNEQFF

clone_size: NA
v_call: TRBV6-5
d_call: TRBD2
j_call: TRBJ2-1
cdr3_nt: TGTGCCAGCAGGCAGACTAGCGGGAGAAACTTTTTCTTC
cdr3_aa: CASRQTSGRNFFF

clone_size: NA
v_call: TRBV6-6
d_call: NA
j_call: TRBJ2-7
cdr3_nt: TGTGCCAGCAGCCGCCCTGCGGAGTCCTCCTACGAGCAGTACTTC
cdr3_aa: CASSRPAESSYEQYF

clone_size: NA
v_call: TRBV4-2
d_call: TRBD2
j_call: TRBJ2-3
cdr3_nt: TGTGCCAGCAGCCAAGACCGACTAGCGGTAGAAAATACGCAGTATTTT
cdr3_aa: CASSQDRLAVENTQYF

clone_size: NA
v_call: TRBV6-5
d_call: NA
j_call: TRBJ1-1
cdr3_nt: TGTGCCAGCAGAACGACAGGGAACACTGAAGCTTTCTTT
cdr3_aa: CASRTTGNTEAFF

clone_size: NA
v_call: TRBV19
d_call: NA
j_call: TRBJ2-2
cdr3_nt: TGTGCCAGTAGTATAATGGGGACGGCCACCGGGGAGCTGTTTTTT
cdr3_aa: CASSIMGTATGELFF

clone_size: NA
v_call: TRBV25-1
d_call: NA
j_call: TRBJ1-2
cdr3_nt: TGTGCCAGCAGTGAGCCAGGGAAATTGACTCGCTATGGCTACACCTTC
cdr3_aa: CASSEPGKLTRYGYTF

clone_size: NA
v_call: TRBV9
d_call: TRBD1
j_call: TRBJ2-5
cdr3_nt: TGTGCCAGCAGCTCCAGACAGGGGGCAGGTGAGACCCAGTACTTC
cdr3_aa: CASSSRQGAGETQYF

clone_size: NA
v_call: TRBV9
d_call: NA
j_call: TRBJ1-6
cdr3_nt: TGTGCCAGCAGCCCCCAGGGGCCGTCCAAAAATTCACCCCTCCACTTT
cdr3_aa: CASSPQGPSKNSPLHF

clone_size: once
v_call: TRBV6-5
d_call: NA
j_call: TRBJ2-7
cdr3_nt: TGTGCCAGCTATGACCCGGGGGTAGACTACGAGCAGTACTTC
cdr3_aa: CASYDPGVDYEQYF

clone_size: NA
v_call: TRBV7-8
d_call: NA
j_call: TRBJ2-5
cdr3_nt: TGTGCCAGCAGCTTAGCGCTAGCCGCGAGACAAGAGACCCAGTACTTC
cdr3_aa: CASSLALAARQETQYF

clone_size: NA
v_call: TRBV5-1
d_call: NA
j_call: TRBJ2-1
cdr3_nt: TGCGCCAGCAGTCGAGGGGGCTCCTACAATGAGCAGTTCTTC
cdr3_aa: CASSRGGSYNEQFF

clone_size: once
v_call: TRBV11-2
d_call: NA
j_call: TRBJ2-7
cdr3_nt: TGTGCCAGCAGCTTTTTCGACACTCCCTACGAGCAGTACTTC
cdr3_aa: CASSFFDTPYEQYF

clone_size: NA
v_call: TRBV6-2/TRBV6-3
d_call: NA
j_call: TRBJ1-2
cdr3_nt: TGTGCCAGCAGTTTATGGAAGCTCACGGTCTACACCTTC
cdr3_aa: CASSLWKLTVYTF

clone_size: NA
v_call: TRBV15
d_call: NA
j_call: TRBJ1-5
cdr3_nt: TGTGCCACCAGCAGAGAAAGGGGCAGAGGACAAAGGGGGGCCCAGCATTTT
cdr3_aa: CATSRERGRGQRGAQHF

clone_size: NA
v_call: TRBV27
d_call: NA
j_call: TRBJ1-2
cdr3_nt: TGTGCCAGCACCCCATCGGGGACATCACGCGGCTACACCTTC
cdr3_aa: CASTPSGTSRGYTF

clone_size: few
v_call: TRBV5-1
d_call: TRBD1
j_call: TRBJ2-1
cdr3_nt: TGCGCCAGCAGCTTCACAGGGGGGTACAATGAGCAGTTCTTC
cdr3_aa: CASSFTGGYNEQFF

clone_size: NA
v_call: TRBV6-6
d_call: NA
j_call: TRBJ2-7
cdr3_nt: TGTGCCAGCAGTTATGGACCGTTCTCCTACGAGCAGTACTTC
cdr3_aa: CASSYGPFSYEQYF

clone_size: NA
v_call: TRBV6-5
d_call: NA
j_call: TRBJ2-1
cdr3_nt: TGTGCCAGCACTATCGTCCCTAGCTCTGAGCAGTTCTTC
cdr3_aa: CASTIVPSSEQFF

clone_size: NA
v_call: TRBV6-1
d_call: TRBD2
j_call: TRBJ2-1
cdr3_nt: TGTGCCAGCAGTGAAGGGACTAGCGGGAACAATGAGCAGTTCTTC
cdr3_aa: CASSEGTSGNNEQFF

clone_size: NA
v_call: TRBV27
d_call: TRBD2
j_call: TRBJ2-1
cdr3_nt: TGTGCCAGCAGTCCTCGGACTAGCGGAGCCTACAATGAGCAGTTCTTC
cdr3_aa: CASSPRTSGAYNEQFF

clone_size: NA
v_call: TRBV14
d_call: TRBD1
j_call: TRBJ1-1
cdr3_nt: TGTGCCAGCAGGGGGACAGGGGCTGAAGCTTTCTTT
cdr3_aa: CASRGTGAEAFF

clone_size: NA
v_call: TRBV29-1
d_call: TRBD1
j_call: TRBJ2-1
cdr3_nt: TGCAGCGTTGGACAGGGCGGTGCGAATGAGCAGTTCTTC
cdr3_aa: CSVGQGGANEQFF

clone_size: NA
v_call: TRBV27
d_call: NA
j_call: TRBJ1-5
cdr3_nt: TGTGCCAGCAGTTTACAGAACCATCAGCCCCAGCATTTT
cdr3_aa: CASSLQNHQPQHF

clone_size: NA
v_call: TRBV19
d_call: NA
j_call: TRBJ2-5
cdr3_nt: TGTGCCAGTAGCTATTTGGGAAGCCAAGAGACCCAGTACTTC
cdr3_aa: CASSYLGSQETQYF

clone_size: NA
v_call: TRBV14
d_call: TRBD2
j_call: TRBJ2-1
cdr3_nt: TGTGCCAGCAGCATCACGGGGGCTAGCGGGAGGTACAATGAGCAGTTCTTC
cdr3_aa: CASSITGASGRYNEQFF

clone_size: NA
v_call: TRBV4-1
d_call: NA
j_call: TRBJ1-3
cdr3_nt: TGCGCCAGCAGCCAAGGAGGGACTGCTGTGTTGAACACCATATATTTT
cdr3_aa: CASSQGGTAVLNTIYF

clone_size: NA
v_call: TRBV28
d_call: NA
j_call: TRBJ1-4
cdr3_nt: TGTGCCAGCAGTTCCTGGACGGCCAATAATGAAAAACTGTTTTTT
cdr3_aa: CASSSWTANNEKLFF

clone_size: NA
v_call: TRBV11-2
d_call: NA
j_call: TRBJ1-1
cdr3_nt: TGTGCCAGCAGTCCCGACGGGATTTGGGCTTTCTTT
cdr3_aa: CASSPDGIWAFF

clone_size: NA
v_call: TRBV14
d_call: NA
j_call: TRBJ1-2
cdr3_nt: TGTGCCAGCAGCCATGGGGCCACGACAGGAGTCGACTATGGCTACACCTTC
cdr3_aa: CASSHGATTGVDYGYTF

clone_size: NA
v_call: TRBV27
d_call: NA
j_call: TRBJ2-7
cdr3_nt: TGTGCCAGCAGTTACACCCGACAGTACGAGCAGTACTTC
cdr3_aa: CASSYTRQYEQYF

clone_size: once
v_call: TRBV28
d_call: TRBD2
j_call: TRBJ2-1
cdr3_nt: TGTGCCAGCAGCTCCCCGACTAGCGGGAGCCACAATGAGCAGTTCTTC
cdr3_aa: CASSSPTSGSHNEQFF

clone_size: NA
v_call: TRBV18
d_call: TRBD2
j_call: TRBJ2-5
cdr3_nt: TGTGCCAGCTACCCAGGGAGCGGGAGCAAGGAGACCCAGTACTTC
cdr3_aa: CASYPGSGSKETQYF

clone_size: once
v_call: TRBV4-1
d_call: NA
j_call: TRBJ2-4
cdr3_nt: TGCGCCAGCAGCTTCGCACTGGGCGCCAAAAACATTCAGTACTTC
cdr3_aa: CASSFALGAKNIQYF